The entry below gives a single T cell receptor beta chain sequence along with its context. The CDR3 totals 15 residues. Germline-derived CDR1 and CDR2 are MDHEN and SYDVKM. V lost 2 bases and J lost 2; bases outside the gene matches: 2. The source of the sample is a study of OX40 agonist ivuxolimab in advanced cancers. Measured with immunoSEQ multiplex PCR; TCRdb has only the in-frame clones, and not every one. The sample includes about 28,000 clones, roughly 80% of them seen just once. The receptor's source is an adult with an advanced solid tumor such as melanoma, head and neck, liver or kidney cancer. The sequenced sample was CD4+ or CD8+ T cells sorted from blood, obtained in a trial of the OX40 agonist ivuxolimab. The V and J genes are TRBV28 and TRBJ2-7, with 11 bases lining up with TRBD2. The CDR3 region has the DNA TGTGCCAGCAGTTTAACTAGCGGGAGTCCCTACGAGCAGTACTTC. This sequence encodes CASSLTSGSPYEQYF.